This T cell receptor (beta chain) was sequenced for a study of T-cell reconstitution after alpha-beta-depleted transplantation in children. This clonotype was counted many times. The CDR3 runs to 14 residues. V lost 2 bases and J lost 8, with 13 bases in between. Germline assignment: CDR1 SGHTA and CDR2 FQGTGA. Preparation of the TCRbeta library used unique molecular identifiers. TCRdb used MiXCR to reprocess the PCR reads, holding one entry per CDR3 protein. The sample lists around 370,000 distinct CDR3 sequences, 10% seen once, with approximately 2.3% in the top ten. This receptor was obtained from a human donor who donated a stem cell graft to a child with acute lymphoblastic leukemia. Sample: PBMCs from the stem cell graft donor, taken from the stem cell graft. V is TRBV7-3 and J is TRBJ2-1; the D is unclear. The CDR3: CASSLSSNSDEQFF. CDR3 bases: TGTGCCAGCAGCTTATCGAGTAATTCCGATGAGCAGTTCTTC.